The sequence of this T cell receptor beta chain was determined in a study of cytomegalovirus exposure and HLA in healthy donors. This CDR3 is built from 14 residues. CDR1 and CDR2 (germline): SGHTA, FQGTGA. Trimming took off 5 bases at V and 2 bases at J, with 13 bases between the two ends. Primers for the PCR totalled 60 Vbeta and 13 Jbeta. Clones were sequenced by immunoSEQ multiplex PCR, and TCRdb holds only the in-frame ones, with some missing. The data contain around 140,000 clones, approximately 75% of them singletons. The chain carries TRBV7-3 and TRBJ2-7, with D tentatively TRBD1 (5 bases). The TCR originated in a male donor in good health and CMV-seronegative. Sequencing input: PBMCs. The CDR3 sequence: CASSDRPRAYEQYF. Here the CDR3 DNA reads TGTGCCAGCAGCGACCGGCCCAGGGCCTACGAGCAGTACTTC.